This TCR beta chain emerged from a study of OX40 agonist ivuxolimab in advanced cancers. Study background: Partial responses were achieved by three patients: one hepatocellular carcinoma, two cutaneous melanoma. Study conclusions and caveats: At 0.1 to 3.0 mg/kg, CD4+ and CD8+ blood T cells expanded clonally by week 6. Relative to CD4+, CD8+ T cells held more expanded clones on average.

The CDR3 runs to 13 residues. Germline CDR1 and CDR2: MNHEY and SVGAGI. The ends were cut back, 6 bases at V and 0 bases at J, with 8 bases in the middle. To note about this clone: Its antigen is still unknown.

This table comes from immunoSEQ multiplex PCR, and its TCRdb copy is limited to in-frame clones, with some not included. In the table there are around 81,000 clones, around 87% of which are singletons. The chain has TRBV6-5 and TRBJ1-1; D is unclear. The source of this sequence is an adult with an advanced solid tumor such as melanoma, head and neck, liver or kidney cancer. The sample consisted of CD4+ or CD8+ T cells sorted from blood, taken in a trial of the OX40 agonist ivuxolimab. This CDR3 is CASRSQLNTEAFF. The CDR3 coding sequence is TGTGCCAGCAGGTCCCAATTGAACACTGAAGCTTTCTTT.